Below are 30 T cell receptor beta chains sequenced from a single sample in a study of shared clonotypes between healthy human individuals. Data came from immunoSEQ multiplex PCR; TCRdb stores just in-frame clones and leaves some out. The table shows 490,000 or so clones, with 70% to 80% occurring only once. The sequencing input was PBMCs. Receptor source: a woman aged 40 to 49 in good health. Some clones in this sample may be carry-over from other donors' samples.

In regard to this clone: The sample holds other DNA sequences that translate to the same CDR3. This chain links TRBV5-1 with TRBJ2-6; no clear D. Germline V lookup: CDR1 SGHRS, CDR2 YFSETQ. V was clipped by 0 bases and J by 0 bases, with 4 bases between them. The CDR3 is made up of 15 amino acids. The CDR3 loop is CASSLGVSGANVLTF. CDR3 sequence (DNA): TGCGCCAGCAGCTTGGGGGTCTCTGGGGCCAACGTCCTGACTTTC.

The chain uses TRBV2 and TRBJ2-7; D call uncertain. Germline CDR1 reads SNHLY; CDR2 reads FYNNEI. V gave up 4 bases and J gave up 5 bases, with 12 bases separating them. This CDR3 comprises 13 residues. The CDR3 sequence: CASSVRQVHEQYF. CDR3 DNA sequence: TGTGCCAGCAGTGTCCGGCAGGTCCACGAGCAGTACTTC.

The chain couples TRBV7-3 to TRBJ2-2, with 9 nucleotides matching TRBD2. The CDR3 runs 17 residues. CDR1 SGHTA and CDR2 FQGTGA come from the germline V gene. V was clipped by 1 base and J by 6 bases; unmatched bases: 9. CDR3 protein: CASSLRPQSGRSGELFF. Here the CDR3 DNA reads TGTGCCAGCAGCTTAAGGCCCCAAAGCGGGAGGTCCGGGGAGCTGTTTTTT.

The chain combines TRBV18 with TRBJ1-2, with a tentative D call TRBD1 (6 bases). Deletions cut 3 bases from V and 4 bases from J, with 15 bases between. The CDR3 has 15 amino acids. The germline V gene has CDR1 KGHSH and CDR2 LQKENI. CDR3 nucleotide sequence: TGTGCCAGCTCACCTTCTGGGGGGGGGCCCTATGGCTACACCTTC. It codes for CASSPSGGGPYGYTF.

The chain employs TRBV2 and TRBJ2-7; 11 nucleotides line up with TRBD2. J lost 2 bases, V lost 7 bases, and 7 bases had no gene match. This CDR3 comprises 15 residues. Germline CDR1 reads SNHLY; CDR2 reads FYNNEI. The CDR3 protein is CASTPRLAGPYEQYF. DNA of the CDR3: TGTGCCAGCACCCCCCGACTAGCGGGACCCTACGAGCAGTACTTC.

Comment on this clone: It may be a read error: a sequence one base away is much more abundant. The rearrangement links TRBV5-6 to TRBJ2-5; D is uncertain. Trimming took off 2 bases at V and 4 bases at J, with 3 bases between the two ends. Germline V gene lookup returns CDR1 SGHDT and CDR2 YYEEEE. The CDR3 covers 11 residues. CDR3 in DNA: TGTGCCAGCAGCTTCAGAGAGACCCAGTACTTC. Encoded protein: CASSFRETQYF.

This rearrangement joins TRBV29-1 to TRBJ2-1; no firm D call. CDR1 is SQVTM, CDR2 ANQGSEA, per germline. Trimming pared 8 bases from V and 0 bases from J, leaving 14 bases between. This CDR3 has 14 amino acids. CDR3 sequence (DNA): TGCAGCATGGGGTCCGGGTACTCCTACAATGAGCAGTTCTTC. Its translation: CSMGSGYSYNEQFF.

The chain uses TRBV4-2 and TRBJ2-1, with a weak D call TRBD2 (6 bases). The CDR3 spans 17 residues. Germline V gene data show CDR1 as LGHNA and CDR2 as YNFKEQ. Trimming left V 0 bases short and J 4 bases short, with 16 bases between. The DNA of the CDR3 is TGTGCCAGCAGCCAAGATCATCACCGCGGGAAGTACAATGAGCAGTTCTTC. This translates into CASSQDHHRGKYNEQFF.

In regard to this clone: A much larger clone lies a single base off, so this may be a read error. The same CDR3 is also encoded by other DNA sequences in this sample. V gene TRBV7-9 combines with J gene TRBJ1-1; D is unresolved. The CDR3 covers 13 residues. Trimming shortened V by 5 bases and J by 0 bases, and 7 bases separated the two germline ends. Germline CDR1 and CDR2: SEHNR and FQNEAQ (reference sequence). The CDR3: CASSPTVNTEAFF. For the CDR3, the DNA is TGTGCCAGCAGCCCGACGGTGAACACTGAAGCTTTCTTT.

The V and J genes are TRBV30 and TRBJ1-4; 7 bases agree with TRBD1. Germline trimming cut 1 base from V and 7 bases from J; bases unmatched to any gene: 3. The CDR3 consists of 13 residues. Looked up from germline, CDR1 is GTSNPN and CDR2 is SVGIG (reference sequence). The CDR3 loop reads CAWSEGGSEKLFF. Here the CDR3 DNA reads TGTGCCTGGAGTGAAGGGGGCAGTGAAAAACTGTTTTTT.

This sequence joins TRBV2 and TRBJ2-4, with D maybe TRBD2 (6 bases). The CDR3 extends over 17 amino acids. V dropped 5 bases and J dropped 3 bases, with 20 bases sitting between them. Germline V gene sequence: CDR1 SNHLY, CDR2 FYNNEI. The DNA for the CDR3 is TGTGCCAGCAGTCTACTCCCCCAGGGAGGCGGCAAAAACATTCAGTACTTC. Its translation: CASSLLPQGGGKNIQYF.

J is TRBJ2-7 and V is TRBV28; 9 bases align to TRBD1. V shed 5 bases, J shed 6 bases, and the junction held 8 bases outside the gene matches. This CDR3 region has 14 residues. The germline gives CDR1 MDHEN, CDR2 SYDVKM. In nucleotides, the CDR3 is TGTGCCAGCAGTAGAAGACAGGGGGTGGGCGAGCAGTACTTC. It encodes CASSRRQGVGEQYF.

This rearrangement joins TRBV27 to TRBJ2-3, with a weak D call TRBD2 (6 bases). Trimming pared 5 bases from V and 0 bases from J, leaving 12 bases between. The CDR3 is 15 amino acids. Germline lookup yields CDR1 MNHEY and CDR2 SMNVEV (reference sequence). The CDR3 is CASSATSWSTDTQYF. CDR3 bases: TGTGCCAGCAGTGCGACTAGTTGGAGCACAGATACGCAGTATTTT.

This clone has a single count. This sample also contains other DNA sequences that code for the same CDR3. CDR3 coding DNA: TGTGCCAGCAGTCCACCGGGGGGCTACGAGCAGTACTTC. It translates to CASSPPGGYEQYF. The chain recombines TRBV28 with TRBJ2-7; 7 nucleotides agree with TRBD2. The CDR3 loop spans 13 amino acids. CDR1 is MDHEN and CDR2 is SYDVKM in the germline V gene. J was trimmed by 3 bases and V by 5 bases; bases with no gene match: 4. The whole variable domain, filled in from reference TRBV28 and TRBJ2-7, reads DVKVTQSSRYLVKRTGEKVFLECVQDMDHENMFWYRQDPGLGLRLIYFSYDVKMKEKGDIPEGYSVSREKKERFSLILESASTNQTSMYLCASSPPGGYEQYFGPGTRLTVT.

As regards this clone: The junction departs from germline at one end; a sequencing error may be responsible. Other DNA sequences in the same sample also yield this CDR3. The chain uses TRBV18 and TRBJ1-2, with D possibly matching TRBD1 (5 bases). The length of the CDR3 is 13 residues. Germline CDR1 KGHSH, CDR2 LQKENI. In nucleotides, the CDR3 is TGTGCCAGCTCACCATTTACGGGGGATGGTTACACCTTC. This encodes CASSPFTGDGYTF.

This clone appeared a few times. The rearrangement links TRBV7-8 to TRBJ2-3; tentative D call: TRBD1 (6 bases). V was trimmed by 5 bases and J by 0 bases, leaving 9 bases between them. The V gene's germline CDR1 is SGHVS and CDR2 FQNEAQ. The CDR3 contains 14 residues. CDR3 DNA: TGTGCCAGCAGCCGAACAGGGAGCACAGATACGCAGTATTTT. Translation gives CASSRTGSTDTQYF.

The J gene is TRBJ2-2, the V gene TRBV5-4; D is perhaps TRBD1 (5 bases). The CDR3 loop spans 14 amino acids. CDR1 SGHNT and CDR2 YYREEE come from the germline V gene (reference sequence). Trimming took off 4 bases at V and 3 bases at J, with 10 bases between the two ends. The CDR3 spells CASSRDRYTGELFF. The CDR3 DNA follows: TGTGCCAGCAGCAGAGACAGATACACCGGGGAGCTGTTTTTT.

The table lists this clone with a count of one. The rearrangement joins TRBV19 to TRBJ2-3; perhaps TRBD1 as D (6 bases). The V gene lost 5 bases and the J gene lost 3 bases, with 12 bases spanning the gap. This CDR3 comprises 14 residues. CDR1 LNHDA and CDR2 SQIVND come from the germline V gene (reference sequence). CDR3 region: CASSVPGVTDTQYF. The DNA of the CDR3 is TGTGCCAGTAGTGTACCAGGGGTAACAGATACGCAGTATTTT.

The chain carries TRBV15 and TRBJ2-4; 12 positions match TRBD2. CDR3 size: 19 residues. The V and J ends lost 8 bases and 0 bases, in that order; junction bases with no gene match: 14. Germline CDR1 reads LNHNV; CDR2 reads YYDKDF (reference sequence). The CDR3 loop is CATSSPLAGGILAKNIQYF. CDR3 DNA: TGTGCCACCTCAAGCCCTCTAGCGGGAGGGATACTAGCCAAAAACATTCAGTACTTC.

The table lists this clone with many counts. The chain recombines TRBV14 with TRBJ2-7, with D tentatively TRBD1 or TRBD2 (5 bases each). The CDR3 runs to 14 residues. Germline CDR1 and CDR2: SGHDN and FVKESK. V shed 3 bases and J shed 5 bases, with 14 bases lying between them. The CDR3 region is CASSQFRDVDEQYF. The CDR3 DNA follows: TGTGCCAGCAGCCAGTTCCGGGACGTAGACGAGCAGTACTTC.

The chain combines TRBV2 with TRBJ1-5, with 7 nucleotides matching TRBD1. The germline V gene encodes CDR1 SNHLY and CDR2 FYNNEI. This CDR3 has 14 amino acids. Losses at the gene ends were 6 bases for V and 3 bases for J; bases not matched to a gene: 5. The chain's CDR3 is CASSRGSINQPQHF. The CDR3 bases are TGTGCCAGCAGCAGGGGGAGTATCAATCAGCCCCAGCATTTT.

The rearrangement uses TRBV18 and TRBJ2-7; 9 nucleotides align to TRBD2. This CDR3 spans 14 amino acids. Trimming removed 6 bases from V and 7 bases from J; junction bases left unmatched: 10. The V gene's germline CDR1 is KGHSH and CDR2 LQKENI. CDR3 nucleotide sequence: TGTGCCAGCTCCCGACTAGCGGACTCTATGGAGCAGTACTTC. Translation: CASSRLADSMEQYF.

V gene TRBV5-1 combines with J gene TRBJ2-2; TRBD2 agrees at 7 bases. V was pared by 0 bases and J by 0 bases, with 2 bases of the junction left unmatched. This CDR3 region has 16 residues. Germline V lookup: CDR1 SGHRS, CDR2 YFSETQ. The CDR3 DNA follows: TGCGCCAGCAGCTTGGGAACTAGCGCGAACACCGGGGAGCTGTTTTTT. This sequence encodes CASSLGTSANTGELFF.

This clone was observed many times. The chain uses TRBV11-2 and TRBJ2-1; the D is unclear. Germline CDR1 reads SGHAT; CDR2 reads FQNNGV. The CDR3 is 16 residues long. Trimming left V 3 bases short and J 0 bases short, with 12 bases between. CDR3 residues: CASSFTRRSSYNEQFF. DNA for the CDR3: TGTGCCAGCAGCTTTACTCGACGTAGCTCCTACAATGAGCAGTTCTTC.

This chain uses TRBV6-1 with TRBJ2-1, with D possibly being TRBD2 (6 bases). The CDR3 contains 15 residues. Per the germline V gene, CDR1 is MNHNS and CDR2 is SASEGT. V was cut by 5 bases and J by 8 bases, with 19 bases left in between. CDR3 DNA: TGTGCCAGCAGTCAGGAGGTGGGAGGTGAAGATGAGCAGTTCTTC. Translating it yields CASSQEVGGEDEQFF.

The rearrangement joins TRBV7-2 to TRBJ2-3; D is uncertain. Germline values: CDR1 SGHTA, CDR2 FQGNSA. V gave up 4 bases and J gave up 6 bases, with 11 bases separating them. The CDR3 consists of 13 residues. The chain's CDR3 is CASSSQAGDTQYF. CDR3 nucleotides: TGTGCCAGCAGCTCCCAAGCTGGGGATACGCAGTATTTT.

This clone was picked up a small number of times. This sequence joins TRBV20-1 and TRBJ2-1; D perhaps matches TRBD1 (5 bases). From germline, CDR1 is DFQATT and CDR2 SNEGSKA (reference sequence). Trimming removed 6 bases from V and 6 bases from J, with 9 bases in between. The CDR3 is 11 residues long. CDR3 region: CSAHRGNEQFF. Here the CDR3 DNA reads TGCAGTGCCCATAGGGGCAATGAGCAGTTCTTC.

This clone was observed a handful of times. The V gene is TRBV25-1, the J gene TRBJ2-5; the D gene could be TRBD1 or TRBD2 (5 bases each). Trimming pared 7 bases from V and 9 bases from J, leaving 15 bases between. The CDR3 totals 12 residues. Germline CDR1 is MGHDK and CDR2 is SYGVNS. CDR3 in DNA: TGTGCCAGCATGGGGGTGTCTGGGGCCCAGTACTTC. Residues: CASMGVSGAQYF.

The J gene is TRBJ2-7, the V gene TRBV7-8, with D uncertain. V was shortened by 5 bases and J by 3 bases, with 14 bases between the two germline ends. CDR3 length equals 14 residues. Germline-derived CDR1 and CDR2 are SGHVS and FQNEAQ. This chain's CDR3 is CASSQVDLLYEQYF. The CDR3 DNA sequence: TGTGCCAGCAGCCAAGTGGACCTTCTCTACGAGCAGTACTTC.

Points on this clone: A far larger clone is one base from this, pointing to a likely read error. Additional DNA sequences in this sample encode the identical CDR3. The gene calls are TRBV7-3 and TRBJ2-1, with 9 bases that match TRBD2. Germline V CDR1 and CDR2: SGHTA, FQGTGA. CDR3 length: 15 residues. V trimming: 5 bases; J trimming: 0 bases; junction bases outside the gene matches: 2. The CDR3 sequence: CASSLSGSSYNEQFF. Written as DNA, the CDR3 is TGTGCCAGCAGCCTTAGCGGGAGCTCCTACAATGAGCAGTTCTTC.